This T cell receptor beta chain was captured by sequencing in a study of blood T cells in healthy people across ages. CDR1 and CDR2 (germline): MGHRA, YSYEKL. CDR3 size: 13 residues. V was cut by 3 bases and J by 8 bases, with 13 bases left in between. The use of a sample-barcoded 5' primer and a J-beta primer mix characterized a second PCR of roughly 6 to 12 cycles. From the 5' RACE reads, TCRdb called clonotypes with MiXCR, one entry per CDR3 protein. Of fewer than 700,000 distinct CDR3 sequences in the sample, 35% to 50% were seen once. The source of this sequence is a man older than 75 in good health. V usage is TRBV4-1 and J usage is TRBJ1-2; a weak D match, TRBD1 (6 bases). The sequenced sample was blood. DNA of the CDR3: TGCGCCAGCAGCCAGGTTCCAGGGGAAGGCTACACCTTC. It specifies CASSQVPGEGYTF.